A single sample gave rise to the 16 T cell receptor beta chains below, sequenced in a study of T cell responses to AZD1222 COVID-19 vaccine. Data came from immunoSEQ multiplex PCR; TCRdb stores just in-frame clones and leaves some out. The table includes about 83,000 clones, roughly 90% detected once. The material sequenced was peripheral blood, taken on day 0 of MenACWY control vaccination. The receptors were sampled from an adult in good health.

The chain links TRBV28 to TRBJ2-2; D is unresolved. CDR3 length equals 13 residues. V dropped 9 bases and J dropped 6 bases, with 14 bases sitting between them. The germline CDR1 and CDR2 sequences are MDHEN and SYDVKM. CDR3 amino acids: CASRDRIAGELFF. DNA for the CDR3: TGTGCCAGTAGAGATAGAATCGCCGGGGAGCTGTTTTTT.

This chain links TRBV14 with TRBJ1-3, with D perhaps matching TRBD1 (5 bases). CDR3 length: 16 residues. Trimming cost V 2 bases and J 1 base, with 12 bases left between them. Germline lookup yields CDR1 SGHDN and CDR2 FVKESK. CDR3 in amino acids: CASSQWGRASGNTIYF. CDR3 nucleotides: TGTGCCAGCAGCCAATGGGGCAGGGCGTCTGGAAACACCATATATTTT.

V is TRBV5-1 and J is TRBJ1-1, with D unresolved. The CDR3 consists of 13 residues. In germline, CDR1 is SGHRS, CDR2 YFSETQ. V was clipped by 2 bases and J by 3 bases, with 8 bases between them. The CDR3 loop reads CASSFTLDTEAFF. Here the CDR3 DNA reads TGCGCCAGCAGCTTTACGTTGGACACTGAAGCTTTCTTT.

This sequence joins TRBV28 and TRBJ1-5, with D hard to call. This CDR3 region has 13 residues. Trimming stripped 4 bases from V and 7 bases from J, with 11 bases between. Germline V gene lookup returns CDR1 MDHEN and CDR2 SYDVKM. The CDR3 nucleotides read TGTGCCAGCAGTTCGAGGTCAATCCAGCCCCAGCATTTT. Its translation is CASSSRSIQPQHF.

This clone was seen only once. V is TRBV29-1 and J is TRBJ1-3; D perhaps matches TRBD1 (5 bases). V was pared by 3 bases and J by 4 bases, with 13 bases between. From germline, CDR1 is SQVTM and CDR2 ANQGSEA. This CDR3 is 14 amino acids long. The CDR3 spells CSVDGSGTGNTIYF. As DNA, the CDR3 is TGCAGCGTTGATGGGTCAGGGACCGGAAACACCATATATTTT.

CDR3 DNA: TGTGCCTGGAGCGGGACTAGCGGGAGACTCTCCTACAATGAGCAGTTCTTC. Residues: CAWSGTSGRLSYNEQFF. The gene calls are TRBV30 and TRBJ2-1; 14 bases are a match to TRBD2. CDR1 is GTSNPN and CDR2 is SVGIG in the germline V gene (reference sequence). CDR3 size: 17 residues. V was clipped by 3 bases and J by 0 bases; unmatched bases: 4.

The CDR3 DNA follows: TGCGCCAGCAGTGACTCCGGCGTCTACACTGAAGCTTTCTTT. It is translated as CASSDSGVYTEAFF. This chain links TRBV10-1 with TRBJ1-1; no clear D gene. Trimming removed 3 bases from V and 3 bases from J, with 11 bases in between. This CDR3 has 14 amino acids. In germline, CDR1 is WNHNN, CDR2 SYGVQD (reference sequence).

The rearrangement joins TRBV7-9 to TRBJ2-7; 10 bases fit TRBD2. V was pared by 4 bases and J by 3 bases, with 12 bases of the junction left unmatched. This CDR3 contains 17 residues. Germline CDR1 and CDR2: SEHNR and FQNEAQ (reference sequence). The CDR3 protein is CASSSDRTSGIIYEQYF. The CDR3 bases are TGTGCCAGCAGCTCGGACCGAACTAGCGGGATTATCTACGAGCAGTACTTC.

This chain connects TRBV3-1 (or the pseudogene TRBV3-2) to TRBJ2-7; either TRBD1 or TRBD2 may supply D (7 bases each). This CDR3 has 15 amino acids. Germline CDR1 and CDR2: LGHDT and YNNKEL (reference sequence). V lost 4 bases, J lost 0 bases, and 13 bases lay in between. The CDR3 here is CASSLTGEGSYEQYF. CDR3 nucleotide sequence: TGTGCCAGCAGCCTTACAGGGGAGGGCTCCTACGAGCAGTACTTC.

This rearrangement joins TRBV3-1 (or the pseudogene TRBV3-2) to TRBJ2-3; D uncertain. The V gene lost 2 bases and the J gene lost 1 base, with 4 bases spanning the gap. CDR3 length equals 13 residues. Germline V gene data show CDR1 as LGHDT and CDR2 as YNNKEL (reference sequence). The CDR3, as DNA: TGTGCCAGCAGCCAACGGGGCACAGATACGCAGTATTTT. As protein: CASSQRGTDTQYF.

DNA for the CDR3: TGTGCCAGCAACCCGGGACATCGTAACACTGAAGCTTTCTTT. Protein: CASNPGHRNTEAFF. This rearrangement joins TRBV28 to TRBJ1-1; possible D gene TRBD1, 6 bases. CDR3 length: 14 amino acids. Per the germline V gene, CDR1 is MDHEN and CDR2 is SYDVKM. The V end lost 7 bases, the J end lost 2 bases, and 14 bases lay between the germline ends.

The rearrangement joins TRBV9 to TRBJ1-4; no clear D gene. Trimming pared 2 bases from V and 1 base from J, leaving 12 bases between. Per germline, CDR1 SGDLS and CDR2 YYNGEE. CDR3 size: 16 residues. This CDR3 reads CASSVSFGGTNEKLFF. CDR3 bases: TGTGCCAGCAGCGTTAGCTTTGGAGGAACTAATGAAAAACTGTTTTTT.

The chain couples TRBV19 to TRBJ2-2, with 9 positions matching TRBD1. This CDR3 region has 14 residues. V gave up 8 bases and J gave up 8 bases; unmatched junction bases: 9. Per germline, CDR1 LNHDA and CDR2 SQIVND (reference sequence). CDR3 residues: CASALTDRGGELFF. The CDR3 bases are TGTGCCAGTGCTCTTACGGACAGGGGAGGGGAGCTGTTTTTT.

V usage is TRBV27 and J usage is TRBJ1-5; TRBD1 might be the D (5 bases). Trimming took off 3 bases at V and 9 bases at J, with 18 bases between the two ends. The CDR3 covers 15 residues. CDR1 MNHEY and CDR2 SMNVEV come from the germline V gene (reference sequence). CDR3 nucleotides: TGTGCCAGCAGTTTCCGGGACGGGCGCTTTGGGCCCCAGCATTTT. Encoded protein: CASSFRDGRFGPQHF.

This chain uses TRBV9 with TRBJ2-1; D not certain. This CDR3 region has 14 residues. V was cut by 2 bases and J by 2 bases, with 8 bases left in between. Germline CDR1 and CDR2: SGDLS and YYNGEE. In nucleotides, the CDR3 is TGTGCCAGCAGCGTCGGCGGAACCTACAATGAGCAGTTCTTC. Protein: CASSVGGTYNEQFF. Full variable domain (remainder filled in from reference TRBV9 and TRBJ2-1): DSGVTQTPKHLITATGQRVTLRCSPRSGDLSVYWYQQSLDQGLQFLIQYYNGEERAKGNILERFSAQQFPDLHSELNLSSLELGDSALYFCASSVGGTYNEQFFGPGTRLTVL.

This clone was detected only a few times. The chain joins TRBV19 to TRBJ1-1; D is ambiguous. With 3 bases removed from V and 4 bases from J, the gap between germline ends came to 6 bases. This CDR3 contains 12 residues. Germline loops: CDR1 LNHDA, CDR2 SQIVND (reference sequence). Written as DNA, the CDR3 is TGTGCCAGTAGTATTCCCCGCACTGAAGCTTTCTTT. It is translated as CASSIPRTEAFF. Variable domain in full (rest from reference TRBV19 and TRBJ1-1): DGGITQSPKYLFRKEGQNVTLSCEQNLNHDAMYWYRQDPGQGLRLIYYSQIVNDFQKGDIAEGYSVSREKKESFPLTVTSAQKNPTAFYLCASSIPRTEAFFGQGTRLTVV.